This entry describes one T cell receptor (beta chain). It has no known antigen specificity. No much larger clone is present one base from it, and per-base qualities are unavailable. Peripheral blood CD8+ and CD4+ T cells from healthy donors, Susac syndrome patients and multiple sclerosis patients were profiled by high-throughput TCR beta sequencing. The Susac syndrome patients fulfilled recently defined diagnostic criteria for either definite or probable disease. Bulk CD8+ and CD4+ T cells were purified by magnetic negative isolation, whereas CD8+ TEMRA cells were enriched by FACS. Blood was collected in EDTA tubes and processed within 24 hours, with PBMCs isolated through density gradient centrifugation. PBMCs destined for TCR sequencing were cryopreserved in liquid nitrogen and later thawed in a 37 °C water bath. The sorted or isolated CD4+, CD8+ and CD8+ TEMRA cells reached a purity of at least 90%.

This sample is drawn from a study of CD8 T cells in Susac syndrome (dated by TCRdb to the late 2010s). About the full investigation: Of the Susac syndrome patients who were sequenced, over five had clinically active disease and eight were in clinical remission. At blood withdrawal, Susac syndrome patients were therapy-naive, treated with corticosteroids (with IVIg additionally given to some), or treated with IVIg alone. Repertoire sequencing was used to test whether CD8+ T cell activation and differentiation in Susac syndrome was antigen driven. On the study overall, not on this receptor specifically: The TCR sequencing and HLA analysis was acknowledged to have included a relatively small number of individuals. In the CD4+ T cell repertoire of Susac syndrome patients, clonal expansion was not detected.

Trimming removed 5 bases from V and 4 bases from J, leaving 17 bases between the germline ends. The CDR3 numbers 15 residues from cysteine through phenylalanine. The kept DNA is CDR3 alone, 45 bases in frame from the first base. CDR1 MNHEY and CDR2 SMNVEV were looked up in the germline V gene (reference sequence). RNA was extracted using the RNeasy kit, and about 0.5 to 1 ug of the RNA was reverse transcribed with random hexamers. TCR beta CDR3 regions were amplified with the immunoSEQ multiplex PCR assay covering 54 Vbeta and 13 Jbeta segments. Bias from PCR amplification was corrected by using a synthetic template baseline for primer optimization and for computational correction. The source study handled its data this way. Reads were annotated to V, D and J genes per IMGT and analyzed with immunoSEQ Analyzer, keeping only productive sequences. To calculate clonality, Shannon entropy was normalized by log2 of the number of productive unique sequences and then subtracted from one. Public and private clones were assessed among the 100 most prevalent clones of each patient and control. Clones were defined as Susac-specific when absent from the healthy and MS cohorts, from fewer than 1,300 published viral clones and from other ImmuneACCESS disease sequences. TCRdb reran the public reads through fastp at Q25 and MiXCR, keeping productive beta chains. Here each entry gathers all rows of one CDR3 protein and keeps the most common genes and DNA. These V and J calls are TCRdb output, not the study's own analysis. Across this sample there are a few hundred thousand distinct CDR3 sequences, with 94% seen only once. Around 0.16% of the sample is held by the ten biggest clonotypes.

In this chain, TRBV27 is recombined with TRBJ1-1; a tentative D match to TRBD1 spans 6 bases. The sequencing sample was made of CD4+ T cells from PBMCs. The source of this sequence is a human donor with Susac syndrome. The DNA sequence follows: TGTGCCAGCAGTCCAAACAGGGAGGGGGGCACTGAAGCTTTCTTT. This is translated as CASSPNREGGTEAFF.